Listed below are T cell receptor beta chains from one sample, sequenced in a study of cytomegalovirus exposure and HLA in healthy donors. Here immunoSEQ multiplex PCR was the method, and the copy in TCRdb shows in-frame clones only, minus some. The sample has about 60,000 clones, and its top ten clones hold around 2.1%. Sequenced material: PBMCs. All receptors come from a woman younger than 30 in good health and CMV-seronegative. Each CDR3 is given with its conserved first and last residue. The order of the fields is D gene, V gene, J gene, CDR3 protein, CDR3 DNA. A D gene is named only where the DNA matches it firmly.

>TRBD1|TRBV14|TRBJ2-7
CASSQDIRWGTGPYEQYF
TGTGCCAGCAGCCAAGATATAAGATGGGGGACAGGCCCCTACGAGCAGTACTTC
>NA|TRBV6-5|TRBJ2-3
CASGSTDTQYF
TGTGCCAGCGGCAGCACAGATACGCAGTATTTT
>NA|TRBV5-1|TRBJ1-1
CASSPGVSSLSTEAFF
TGCGCCAGCAGCCCCGGGGTGAGTTCCCTCTCCACTGAAGCTTTCTTT
>NA|TRBV5-1|TRBJ1-1
CASSSQGNTEAFF
TGCGCCAGCAGCTCCCAGGGCAACACTGAAGCTTTCTTT
>TRBD1|TRBV5-1|TRBJ1-4
CASSPRDSNEKLFF
TGCGCCAGCAGCCCAAGGGACAGTAATGAAAAACTGTTTTTT
>NA|TRBV6-5|TRBJ2-1
CASSYSVSRDEQFF
TGTGCCAGCAGTTACTCGGTGAGTCGGGATGAGCAGTTCTTC
>NA|TRBV18|TRBJ1-2
CASSITDSNYGYTF
TGTGCCAGCTCCATCACGGACAGTAACTATGGCTACACCTTC
>NA|TRBV6-5|TRBJ2-5
CASSYHLGGGETQYF
TGTGCCAGCAGTTACCACCTAGGGGGGGGAGAGACCCAGTACTTC
>TRBD2|TRBV15|TRBJ2-3
CATSRAVGREGLSADTQYF
TGTGCCACCAGCAGAGCGGTCGGGCGGGAGGGCCTTAGTGCAGATACGCAGTATTTT
>NA|TRBV18|TRBJ2-6
CASSPRQSSGANVLTF
TGTGCCAGCTCCCCTCGACAGAGCTCTGGGGCCAACGTCCTGACTTTC
>TRBD2|TRBV9|TRBJ2-5
CASSVGGGPSQETQYF
TGTGCCAGCAGCGTAGGCGGGGGGCCTTCTCAAGAGACCCAGTACTTC
>TRBD1|TRBV5-1|TRBJ2-1
CASSWGQPNEQFF
TGCGCCAGCAGCTGGGGACAGCCCAATGAGCAGTTCTTC
>NA|TRBV7-8|TRBJ1-2
CASSDRYGYTF
TGTGCCAGCAGCGACAGGTATGGCTACACCTTC
>NA|TRBV5-6|TRBJ2-5
CASSFGSQEAQYF
TGTGCCAGCAGCTTCGGCAGTCAGGAGGCCCAGTACTTC